What follows are 20 T cell receptor beta chains derived from one specimen sequenced in a study of T cells of healthy individuals. A single record per CDR3 protein comes from TCRdb applying MiXCR to the 5' RACE reads. The sample contains around 80,000 distinct CDR3 sequences, roughly 5% of which appear only once. These receptors all stem from a female donor in good health.

Only a few counts were recorded for this clonotype. The V gene is TRBV28, the J gene TRBJ1-3, with unresolved D. The CDR3 loop spans 14 amino acids. Germline CDR1 reads MDHEN; CDR2 reads SYDVKM. The V end was cut by 3 bases, the J end by 1 base, with 7 bases between. This chain's CDR3 is CASSLSWSGNTIYF. The CDR3 DNA sequence: TGTGCCAGCAGTTTGTCGTGGTCTGGAAACACCATATATTTT.

This clonotype has a handful of counts. This chain's CDR3 is CASSGRDRGTEAFF. The CDR3 coding sequence is TGTGCCAGCAGCGGTCGGGACAGGGGCACTGAAGCTTTCTTT. The V gene is TRBV7-2, the J gene TRBJ1-1, with TRBD1 matching over 10 bases. V lost 5 bases, J lost 4 bases, and 4 bases stayed unmatched. CDR1 is SGHTA and CDR2 is FQGNSA in the germline V gene. This CDR3 has 14 residues.

This clonotype was recorded at least ten times. The genes are TRBV10-3 and TRBJ1-2, with D perhaps TRBD1 (5 bases). The CDR3 totals 11 residues. V was trimmed by 8 bases and J by 8 bases, leaving 12 bases between them. CDR1 is ENHRY, CDR2 SYGVKD, per germline. In DNA, the CDR3 is TGTGCCATCGGGGCTGCCGGGGGCTACACCTTC. This translates into CAIGAAGGYTF.

This clonotype was counted only a few times. V gene TRBV3-1 combines with J gene TRBJ2-7; possible D gene TRBD1, 6 bases. The CDR3 totals 16 residues. Trimming removed 0 bases from V and 2 bases from J, with 14 bases in between. Per germline, CDR1 LGHDT and CDR2 YNNKEL (reference sequence). The CDR3 DNA sequence: TGTGCCAGCAGCCAAGATGCGGTAGACAGGCCCTACGAGCAGTACTTC. This sequence encodes CASSQDAVDRPYEQYF.

At least ten counts were recorded for this clonotype. This chain uses TRBV4-3 with TRBJ2-1; tentatively, D is TRBD2 (5 bases). CDR1 and CDR2 from the germline V gene are LGHNA and YSLEER. This CDR3 is 13 amino acids long. Trimming shortened V by 0 bases and J by 9 bases, and 9 bases separated the two germline ends. The CDR3 protein is CASSQDSGSEQFF. The CDR3 coding sequence is TGCGCCAGCAGCCAAGACTCGGGAAGTGAGCAGTTCTTC.

This clonotype was recorded at least ten times. The V call is TRBV14, the J call TRBJ2-7; D is undetermined. Trimming pared 0 bases from V and 3 bases from J, leaving 9 bases between. CDR1 and CDR2 from the germline V gene are SGHDN and FVKESK. The length of the CDR3 is 14 residues. The CDR3 is CASSQDLISYEQYF. In nucleotides, the CDR3 is TGTGCCAGCAGCCAAGATTTGATCAGCTACGAGCAGTACTTC.

This chain connects TRBV5-1 to TRBJ2-2; D gene unclear. The germline V and J ends were trimmed by 5 bases and 1 base, with 12 bases remaining between them. This CDR3 is built from 15 residues. In germline, CDR1 is SGHRS, CDR2 YFSETQ. The CDR3 DNA reads TGCGCCAGCAGATTCCAGACTCAGAACACCGGGGAGCTGTTTTTT. Translated, it gives CASRFQTQNTGELFF. Full variable domain (rest looked up from reference TRBV5-1 and TRBJ2-2): KAGVTQTPRYLIKTRGQQVTLSCSPISGHRSVSWYQQTPGQGLQFLFEYFSETQRNKGNFPGRFSGRQFSNSRSEMNVSTLELGDSALYLCASRFQTQNTGELFFGEGSRLTVL.

In this sample, this clonotype turned up many times. The chain carries TRBV3-1 and TRBJ1-5; perhaps TRBD1 as D (5 bases). The germline V and J ends were trimmed by 4 bases and 9 bases, with 13 bases remaining between them. The germline V gene has CDR1 LGHDT and CDR2 YNNKEL (reference sequence). The CDR3 consists of 13 residues. As DNA, the CDR3 is TGTGCCAGCAGCCCAAGGGGAGGTCCGCCCCAGCATTTT. Encoded protein: CASSPRGGPPQHF.

The table lists this clonotype with a few counts. The V gene is TRBV4-3, the J gene TRBJ1-2, with D uncertain. Germline CDR1 LGHNA, CDR2 YSLEER. The CDR3 covers 14 residues. Trimming pared 0 bases from V and 6 bases from J, leaving 11 bases between. CDR3 region: CASSQDGTGDGYTF. The CDR3 DNA sequence: TGCGCCAGCAGCCAAGATGGCACCGGGGATGGCTACACCTTC.

This chain connects TRBV19 to TRBJ1-2; TRBD1 might be the D (6 bases). The CDR3 contains 14 residues. Looked up from germline, CDR1 is LNHDA and CDR2 is SQIVND (reference sequence). V gave up 4 bases and J gave up 4 bases, with 13 bases separating them. The DNA for the CDR3 is TGTGCCAGTAGTACAACAGGGTCTGCCTATGGCTACACCTTC. Its translation: CASSTTGSAYGYTF.

V usage is TRBV30 and J usage is TRBJ2-1, with a weak D call TRBD2 (6 bases). The CDR3 is 14 residues long. Trimming cost V 5 bases and J 0 bases, with 11 bases left between them. Germline V gene data show CDR1 as GTSNPN and CDR2 as SVGIG (reference sequence). CDR3 region: CAWLVTSSYNEQFF. In DNA, the CDR3 is TGTGCCTGGCTGGTGACTAGCTCCTACAATGAGCAGTTCTTC.

J is TRBJ1-1 and V is TRBV12-3 or TRBV12-4, with a weak D call TRBD1 (6 bases). Trimming took off 5 bases at V and 5 bases at J, with 15 bases between the two ends. The CDR3 has 14 residues. CDR3 region: CASSGAGVNTEAFF. The DNA of the CDR3 is TGTGCCAGCAGTGGGGCAGGGGTAAATACTGAAGCTTTCTTT.

This clonotype was seen a few times. The rearrangement uses TRBV7-8 and TRBJ2-7; 13 nucleotides align to TRBD2. The CDR3 runs 14 residues. The germline V gene has CDR1 SGHVS and CDR2 FQNEAQ. With V trimmed by 4 bases and J by 5 bases, 2 bases remained unmatched. The CDR3 sequence: CASSYGLAGDEQYF. CDR3 DNA: TGTGCCAGCAGCTACGGACTAGCGGGAGACGAGCAGTACTTC.

This chain joins TRBV4-2 and TRBJ2-3; D perhaps matches TRBD1 (6 bases). The germline gives CDR1 LGHNA, CDR2 YNFKEQ. The CDR3 runs 15 residues. V was cut by 4 bases and J by 4 bases, with 15 bases left in between. CDR3 nucleotide sequence: TGTGCCAGCAGCCGCGACACAGGGACGGCAGATACGCAGTATTTT. This codes for CASSRDTGTADTQYF.

This clonotype was detected only a few times. This chain joins TRBV29-1 and TRBJ1-1, with a weak D call TRBD1 (5 bases). The CDR3 spans 15 residues. CDR1 and CDR2 (germline): SQVTM, ANQGSEA. V was pared by 6 bases and J by 0 bases, with 17 bases between. CDR3 loop: CSVGVGGGLNTEAFF. The CDR3, as DNA: TGCAGCGTGGGGGTAGGCGGTGGCCTGAACACTGAAGCTTTCTTT.

This clonotype was seen at least ten times. The V and J genes are TRBV3-1 and TRBJ1-1; 8 nucleotides match TRBD1. The V gene end was trimmed by 0 bases and the J gene end by 1 base; junction bases not matched to a gene: 10. This CDR3 is built from 18 residues. Germline-derived CDR1 and CDR2 are LGHDT and YNNKEL (reference sequence). The CDR3 here is CASSQDLTGGAKNTEAFF. Written as DNA, the CDR3 is TGTGCCAGCAGCCAAGATCTAACAGGGGGAGCTAAGAACACTGAAGCTTTCTTT.

A word on this clonotype: A much bigger clone sits one base away, suggesting this may be a read error. This chain connects TRBV4-3 to TRBJ1-4; no clear D. This CDR3 contains 17 residues. The V gene's germline CDR1 is LGHNA and CDR2 YSLEER. CDR3 DNA: TGCGCCAGCAGCCAAGATGCGGGAGAGGAGCATGGGGAAAAACCGTTTTTT. As protein: CASSQDAGEEHGEKPFF.

This clonotype was observed a handful of times. V usage is TRBV9 and J usage is TRBJ2-7; TRBD1 might be the D (6 bases). This CDR3 has 14 amino acids. Germline lookup yields CDR1 SGDLS and CDR2 YYNGEE. Deletions cut 4 bases from V and 7 bases from J, with 18 bases between. Here the CDR3 reads CASSPGTFPSEQYF. As DNA, the CDR3 is TGTGCCAGCAGCCCCGGGACATTTCCTAGTGAGCAGTACTTC.

This clonotype was detected ten times or more. CDR3 sequence: CASSDFVGVYTF. The CDR3 coding sequence is TGTGCCAGCAGTGATTTTGTGGGCGTCTACACCTTC. The rearrangement joins TRBV25-1 to TRBJ1-2; D not resolved. Trimming removed 3 bases from V and 10 bases from J, with 12 bases in between. Germline V gene data show CDR1 as MGHDK and CDR2 as SYGVNS. The CDR3 consists of 12 residues.

This chain uses TRBV28 with TRBJ1-1; D is unclear. Germline V gene sequence: CDR1 MDHEN, CDR2 SYDVKM. V lost 7 bases to trimming and J lost 1 base, with 4 bases between them. This CDR3 contains 11 residues. The CDR3 protein is CASTRNTEAFF. As DNA, the CDR3 is TGTGCCAGCACCAGGAACACTGAAGCTTTCTTT. The whole variable domain, remainder taken from reference TRBV28 and TRBJ1-1, is DVKVTQSSRYLVKRTGEKVFLECVQDMDHENMFWYRQDPGLGLRLIYFSYDVKMKEKGDIPEGYSVSREKKERFSLILESASTNQTSMYLCASTRNTEAFFGQGTRLTVV.